The source of this TCR beta chain is a study of cytomegalovirus exposure and HLA in healthy donors. PCR used 60 Vbeta primers and 13 Jbeta primers. As originally analysed: In a later analysis, of around 85 million unique beta chains, approximately 10 million appeared in at least two donors. TCRdb keeps only in-frame clones here, not all; method: immunoSEQ multiplex PCR. The V and J calls and clone size are taken from that table; D and trimming were inferred from the DNA. This table holds about 190,000 clones, around 88% found once. CDR3 length: 15 amino acids. Germline V gene lookup returns CDR1 SGHVS and CDR2 FQNEAQ. Deletions cut 2 bases from V and 5 bases from J, with 12 bases between.

The sequenced sample was PBMCs. This TCR was recovered from a man between 40 and 49 years old in good health and CMV-seropositive. This chain uses TRBV7-8 with TRBJ2-2; D perhaps matches TRBD1 (6 bases). The CDR3 DNA reads TGTGCCAGCAGCTTACGAGGGGGTCGGACCGGGGAGCTGTTTTTT. This gives the protein CASSLRGGRTGELFF.